These T cell receptor beta chains were read from a single sample in a study of T cells in Graves' hyperthyroidism and ophthalmopathy. TCRdb fed the multiplex PCR reads into MiXCR, producing one record per CDR3 protein. In the table there are roughly 740,000 distinct CDR3 sequences, 16% of which are singletons. Sequencing was done on a sample of blood. The receptors originated from a man between 18 and 35 years old with Graves' hyperthyroidism. Both conserved end residues are part of each CDR3. D genes are given only for firm matches. Size is stated for part of the rows, as once, few or many counts, or as a class when the clone is expanded.

clone size	J gene	D gene	V gene	CDR3 protein
NA	TRBJ2-3	NA	TRBV6-2/TRBV6-3	CASSSPSSAATQYF
NA	TRBJ2-2	NA	TRBV3-1	CASSRGRMRELFF
few	TRBJ2-5	NA	TRBV9	CASSGPRGHGETQYF
many	TRBJ2-7	TRBD2	TRBV20-1	CSARLAAISFSYEQYF
NA	TRBJ1-4	TRBD1	TRBV5-1	CASSRTGGQNEKLFF
few	TRBJ1-1	NA	TRBV6-2/TRBV6-3	CASRMGRGTEAFF
many	TRBJ2-7	TRBD2	TRBV18	CASSPSGIATYEQYF
many	TRBJ1-1	NA	TRBV7-9	CASSLTPSPDTEAFF
many	TRBJ2-1	NA	TRBV28	CASRGLATNEQFF
many	TRBJ2-7	TRBD1	TRBV10-3	CAISDGQGLEQYF
NA	TRBJ2-5	TRBD2	TRBV5-1	CASSLGIAGKGETQYF
NA	TRBJ1-5	TRBD1	TRBV12-3/TRBV12-4	CASRQGAPQHF
many	TRBJ2-1	TRBD1	TRBV30	CAWSYRGPYNEQFF
few	TRBJ1-1	TRBD1	TRBV28	CASHGQGGTEAFF
few	TRBJ1-5	NA	TRBV12-3/TRBV12-4	CASSFMRGANQPQHF
many	TRBJ1-4	NA	TRBV5-6	CASSLGLNEKLFF
many	TRBJ2-7	TRBD2	TRBV20-1	CSAMPYRTSLYEQYF
many	TRBJ1-5	NA	TRBV28	CASSLGLAMNQPQHF
many	TRBJ2-2	NA	TRBV27	CASSLVGRSGELFF
many	TRBJ2-7	NA	TRBV20-1	CSAKSGQTYEQYF
NA	TRBJ2-7	NA	TRBV2	CASSAGSGASYKQYF
many	TRBJ1-1	NA	TRBV12-3/TRBV12-4	CASRLMGIRTEAFF
NA	TRBJ2-5	TRBD2	TRBV28	CASSLWSGGRGETQYF
NA	TRBJ2-6	TRBD1	TRBV5-4	CAFRPGGSGANVLTF
many	TRBJ2-5	TRBD2	TRBV7-8	CASSGVTGTSEETQYF
few	TRBJ2-1	NA	TRBV7-9	CASSFPSANSYNEQFF
NA	TRBJ2-1	NA	TRBV30	CAWSMTVANEQFF
NA	TRBJ1-1	NA	TRBV2	CASNLALGRTNTEAFF
NA	TRBJ1-2	NA	TRBV6-5	CASSYGPINTYGYTF
NA	TRBJ2-1	TRBD2	TRBV6-1	CASSLLAGEADEQFF
few	TRBJ2-3	TRBD2	TRBV20-1	CSAMGLAGGGVTDTQYF
many	TRBJ1-1	NA	TRBV5-6	CASSLTPLGTTEAFF
few	TRBJ2-1	NA	TRBV14	CASSHEGEGNVAQKHYNEQFF
many	TRBJ2-7	TRBD1	TRBV28	CASSLVGQGSYEQYF
NA	TRBJ2-7	TRBD1	TRBV6-2/TRBV6-3	CASTIQGFSYEQYF
many	TRBJ1-2	NA	TRBV6-5	CASSYSGFGYTF
many	TRBJ2-4	NA	TRBV5-1	CASSLQGQRDIQYF
NA	TRBJ2-7	NA	TRBV7-9	CASSLASLASSYEQYF
NA	TRBJ2-4	TRBD2	TRBV20-1	CGARLAGGNIQYF
many	TRBJ1-1	NA	TRBV18	CASSESVGTEAFF
NA	TRBJ2-3	NA	TRBV28	CASRSASSTDTQYF
NA	TRBJ2-3	TRBD1	TRBV7-9	CASRQGTGGPDTQYF
NA	TRBJ2-7	NA	TRBV7-9	CASSPPGPWAFEQYF
NA	TRBJ2-1	TRBD2	TRBV6-2/TRBV6-3	CASSRPSGRTLGEQFF
few	TRBJ1-2	TRBD1	TRBV6-1	CASRQGEYGYTF
NA	TRBJ1-5	NA	TRBV19	CASTLFRGSNQPQHF
NA	TRBJ2-2	NA	TRBV20-1	CSARSGSANTGELFF
NA	TRBJ2-3	TRBD1	TRBV24-1	CATSDPRGRGTDTQYF
many	TRBJ2-7	TRBD2	TRBV9	CASSPAAGEGYEQYF
few	TRBJ2-3	NA	TRBV27	CATSEGGQSTDTQYF
few	TRBJ2-7	NA	TRBV7-2	CASSLVATGTYEQYF
NA	TRBJ2-7	NA	TRBV19	CASRAASSYEQYF
few	TRBJ2-7	TRBD2	TRBV20-1	CSARGGEWGTTSYEQYF
once	TRBJ1-1	NA	TRBV15	CATSRNMAGEAFF
few	TRBJ2-7	TRBD1	TRBV19	CASTDRAYEQYF
few	TRBJ2-7	TRBD1	TRBV28	CASSSQGAADREQYF
many	TRBJ2-5	NA	TRBV7-8	CASSTGRGWRDQETQYF
once	TRBJ2-1	TRBD1	TRBV7-2	CASSFLVWDRGYNEQFF